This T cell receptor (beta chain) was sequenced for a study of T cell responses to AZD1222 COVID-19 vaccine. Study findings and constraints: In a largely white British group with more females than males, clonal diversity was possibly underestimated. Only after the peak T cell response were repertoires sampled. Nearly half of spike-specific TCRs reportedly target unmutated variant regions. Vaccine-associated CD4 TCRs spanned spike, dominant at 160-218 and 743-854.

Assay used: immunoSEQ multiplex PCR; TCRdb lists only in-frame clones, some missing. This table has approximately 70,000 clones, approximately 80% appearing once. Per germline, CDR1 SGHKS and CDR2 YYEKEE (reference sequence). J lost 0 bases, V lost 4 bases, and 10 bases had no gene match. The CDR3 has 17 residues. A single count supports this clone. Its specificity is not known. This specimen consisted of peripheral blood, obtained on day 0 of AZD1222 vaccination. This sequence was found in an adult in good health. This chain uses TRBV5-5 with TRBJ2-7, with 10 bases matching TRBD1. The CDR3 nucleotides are TGTGCCAGCAGCAAAACTTCCCGGACAGGGGGCTCCTACGAGCAGTACTTC. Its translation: CASSKTSRTGGSYEQYF.